This T cell receptor (beta chain) derives from a study of blood T cell repertoires in COVID-19. The repertoire was sequenced with immunoSEQ multiplex PCR; TCRdb's copy has only in-frame clones and lacks some. The data hold about 160,000 clones, with more than 90% observed a single time. The CDR3 runs 16 residues. Germline assignment: CDR1 SEHNR and CDR2 FQNEAQ (reference sequence). Trimming pared 5 bases from V and 7 bases from J, leaving 20 bases between. The sample was peripheral blood. The receptor was derived from a man aged 50-59 years with acute or convalescent COVID-19. The chain is built from TRBV7-9 and TRBJ2-2; D may be TRBD1 (5 bases). In DNA, the CDR3 is TGTGCCAGCAGCCCAAGCGTCAGGGCCCCCCTCGGGGAGCTGTTTTTT. It yields the protein CASSPSVRAPLGELFF.